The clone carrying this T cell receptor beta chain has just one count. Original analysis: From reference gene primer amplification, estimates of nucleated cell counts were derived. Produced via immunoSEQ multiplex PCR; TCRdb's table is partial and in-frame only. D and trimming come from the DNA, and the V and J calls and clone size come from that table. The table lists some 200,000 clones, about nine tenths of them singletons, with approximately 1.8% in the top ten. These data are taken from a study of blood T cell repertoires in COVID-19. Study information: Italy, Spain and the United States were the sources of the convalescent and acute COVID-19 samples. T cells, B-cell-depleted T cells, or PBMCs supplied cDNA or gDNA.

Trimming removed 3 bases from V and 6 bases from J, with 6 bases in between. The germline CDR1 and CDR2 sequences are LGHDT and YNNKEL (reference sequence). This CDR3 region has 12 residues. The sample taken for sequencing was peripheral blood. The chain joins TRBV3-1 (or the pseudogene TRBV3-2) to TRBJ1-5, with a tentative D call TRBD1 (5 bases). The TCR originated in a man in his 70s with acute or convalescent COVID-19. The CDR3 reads CASSHRAQPQHF. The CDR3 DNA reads TGTGCCAGCAGCCACAGGGCTCAGCCCCAGCATTTT.